This entry lists 21 T cell receptor beta chains sequenced from one sample in a study of vaccination effects on CD4 cells after COVID-19. ViraFEST assay sequencing came after antigen-specific CD4+ T cells were expanded with viral peptide pools. After less than 11 days in culture, the CD4+ T cells were isolated. Two-dose vaccination with either BNT162b2 or mRNA-1273 was given to the participants. TCRdb keeps only in-frame clones here, not all; method: immunoSEQ multiplex PCR. The sample contains more than 25,000 clones, around 75% of which appear only once. No antigen has been identified for these receptors. The sequences come from CD4+ T cells from PBMCs cultured with SARS-CoV-2 spike peptides, collected after COVID-19 vaccination. The receptor source for this set is a human donor who received a COVID-19 vaccine. Some clones in this sample may be carry-over from other donors' samples.

This chain joins TRBV28 and TRBJ2-1; no reliable D call. The CDR3 is made up of 14 amino acids. V was pared by 2 bases and J by 8 bases, with 13 bases between. The V gene's germline CDR1 is MDHEN and CDR2 SYDVKM. The CDR3 nucleotides read TGTGCCAGCAGTTTACGCCCCCCACCGTATGAGCAGTTCTTC. It codes for CASSLRPPPYEQFF.

CDR3: CATSVAGSDTIYF. In DNA form, the CDR3 reads TGTGCCACCAGTGTGGCAGGGTCAGACACCATATATTTT. The rearrangement joins TRBV24-1 to TRBJ1-3; D may be TRBD1 (5 bases). Trimming pared 5 bases from V and 8 bases from J, leaving 12 bases between. Germline-derived CDR1 and CDR2 are KGHDR and SFDVKD. The CDR3 covers 13 residues.

This CDR3 is CASSRGGDSSSYGYTF. The CDR3 bases are TGTGCCAGCAGCCGCGGGGGAGACAGTTCTTCCTATGGCTACACCTTC. The V call is TRBV4-2, the J call TRBJ1-2; possible D gene TRBD1, 5 bases. Germline V gene data show CDR1 as LGHNA and CDR2 as YNFKEQ. The CDR3 consists of 16 residues. V gave up 4 bases and J gave up 4 bases, with 19 bases separating them.

The V gene is TRBV19, the J gene TRBJ2-5; a possible D gene is TRBD2 (5 bases). CDR1 and CDR2 (germline): LNHDA, SQIVND (reference sequence). The CDR3 is 12 residues long. Between the trimmed V and J ends, which lost 3 bases and 4 bases, there was a span of 6 bases. The CDR3 region has the DNA TGTGCCAGTAGTATTGGGAGAGAGACCCAGTACTTC. The encoded protein is CASSIGRETQYF. The full variable domain, its missing parts supplied by reference TRBV19 and TRBJ2-5, is DGGITQSPKYLFRKEGQNVTLSCEQNLNHDAMYWYRQDPGQGLRLIYYSQIVNDFQKGDIAEGYSVSREKKESFPLTVTSAQKNPTAFYLCASSIGRETQYFGPGTRLLVL.

This rearrangement joins TRBV3-1 (or the pseudogene TRBV3-2) to TRBJ1-2; maybe TRBD1 (5 bases). With 4 bases removed from V and 7 bases from J, the gap between germline ends came to 16 bases. The germline V gene has CDR1 LGHDT and CDR2 YNNKEL (reference sequence). The CDR3 totals 14 residues. CDR3 nucleotides: TGTGCCAGCAGCCCCGCAGACAGACGGCCTGGCTACACCTTC. Translated, it gives CASSPADRRPGYTF.

The chain uses TRBV3-1 (or the pseudogene TRBV3-2) and TRBJ2-2; 9 positions agree with TRBD2. Looked up from germline, CDR1 is LGHDT and CDR2 is YNNKEL (reference sequence). This CDR3 contains 14 residues. V gave up 8 bases and J gave up 6 bases; unmatched junction bases: 7. The CDR3 loop is CASAQAGGAGELFF. The CDR3 nucleotides are TGTGCCAGCGCCCAGGCGGGGGGGGCCGGGGAGCTGTTTTTT.

The chain couples TRBV5-5 to TRBJ2-7; D gene uncertain. Trimming removed 8 bases at V and 2 bases at J, with 17 bases between. CDR3 size: 14 residues. The germline V gene has CDR1 SGHKS and CDR2 YYEKEE (reference sequence). The CDR3 region is CASSVAYTAYEQYV. CDR3 DNA: TGTGCCAGTTCTGTCGCGTATACAGCCTACGAGCAGTACGTC.

This CDR3 is CASKTGVGLGTEAFF. The CDR3 DNA sequence: TGTGCCAGTAAGACGGGGGTGGGTCTGGGGACTGAAGCTTTCTTT. The V gene is TRBV19, the J gene TRBJ1-1; TRBD1 might be the D (5 bases). This CDR3 has 15 residues. V lost 7 bases and J lost 5, with 20 bases in between. CDR1 is LNHDA, CDR2 SQIVND, per germline (reference sequence). Looking up the rest from reference TRBV19 and TRBJ1-1 gives the full variable domain: DGGITQSPKYLFRKEGQNVTLSCEQNLNHDAMYWYRQDPGQGLRLIYYSQIVNDFQKGDIAEGYSVSREKKESFPLTVTSAQKNPTAFYLCASKTGVGLGTEAFFGQGTRLTVV.

The J gene is TRBJ1-1, the V gene TRBV10-1; unclear D gene. The germline V gene encodes CDR1 WNHNN and CDR2 SYGVQD (reference sequence). Trimming shortened V by 5 bases and J by 5 bases, and 12 bases separated the two germline ends. The CDR3 runs 13 residues. CDR3 nucleotide sequence: TGCGCCAGCAGTTTAGGACCGGGGACTGAAGCTTTCTTT. It yields the protein CASSLGPGTEAFF.

The rearrangement joins TRBV6-5 to TRBJ2-2; 9 bases match TRBD1. CDR3 length: 14 residues. Germline CDR1 and CDR2: MNHEY and SVGAGI. Trimming removed 6 bases from V and 7 bases from J; junction bases left unmatched: 6. CDR3 sequence: CASRLQGANGELFF. In DNA, the CDR3 is TGTGCCAGCAGATTACAGGGGGCGAACGGGGAGCTGTTTTTT.

This clone came up once. V and J are TRBV5-1 and TRBJ2-3; TRBD1 or TRBD2 may be the D gene (5 bases each). The ends were cut back, 2 bases at V and 1 base at J, with 14 bases in the middle. Germline lookup yields CDR1 SGHRS and CDR2 YFSETQ. The CDR3 totals 16 residues. CDR3 region: CASSLLPRGRTDTQYF. The DNA for the CDR3 is TGCGCCAGCAGCTTACTCCCACGGGGCCGCACAGATACGCAGTATTTT.

The V call is TRBV7-2, the J call TRBJ1-5; D remains unclear. Germline loops: CDR1 SGHTA, CDR2 FQGNSA. The CDR3 has 14 residues. Trimming shortened V by 1 base and J by 0 bases, and 4 bases separated the two germline ends. This chain's CDR3 is CASSLESSNQPQHF. CDR3 bases: TGTGCCAGCAGCTTAGAAAGTAGCAATCAGCCCCAGCATTTT.

This chain connects TRBV28 to TRBJ1-2; the match to TRBD1 covers 10 bases. After removal of 2 bases from V and 7 bases from J, the junction contained 7 bases not matched to a gene. Germline V gene sequence: CDR1 MDHEN, CDR2 SYDVKM. The CDR3 has 15 amino acids. CDR3 in DNA: TGTGCCAGCAGTTTAGATCCGGGACAGGGGCTTGGCTACACCTTC. Protein product: CASSLDPGQGLGYTF.

As DNA, the CDR3 is TGTGCCACCTCCGGGGGGGGGAAGGACGGGGATGGGGAGACCCAGTACTTC. Its translation is CATSGGGKDGDGETQYF. The J gene is TRBJ2-5, the V gene TRBV24-1, with 8 bases matching TRBD2. This CDR3 is built from 17 residues. Unmatched junction bases numbered 19, after V lost 9 bases and J lost 5 bases. The V gene's germline CDR1 is KGHDR and CDR2 SFDVKD.

This clone showed up just a few times. CDR3 amino acids: CASSPTGLNYGYTF. In DNA form, the CDR3 reads TGTGCCAGCAGCCCCACAGGGCTTAACTATGGCTACACCTTC. The chain has TRBV7-3 and TRBJ1-2, with D possibly being TRBD1 (6 bases). The CDR3 is 14 residues long. CDR1 is SGHTA, CDR2 FQGTGA, per germline. Trimming removed 5 bases at V and 1 base at J, with 11 bases between.

This chain uses TRBV6-2 or TRBV6-3 with TRBJ1-5; D remains unclear. The CDR3 spans 17 residues. V was clipped by 0 bases and J by 0 bases, with 12 bases between them. CDR1 and CDR2 from the germline V gene are MNHEY and SVGEGT. The CDR3 loop reads CASSYSRGFGSNQPQHF. CDR3 bases: TGTGCCAGCAGTTACTCCCGAGGTTTCGGTAGCAATCAGCCCCAGCATTTT.

The J gene is TRBJ2-5, the V gene TRBV5-5; perhaps D is TRBD1 or TRBD2 (5 bases each). This CDR3 comprises 14 residues. Germline assignment: CDR1 SGHKS and CDR2 YYEKEE (reference sequence). The V end lost 0 bases, the J end lost 5 bases, and 11 bases lay between the germline ends. CDR3 bases: TGTGCCAGCAGCTTGGCCGGGGCCTGGGAGACCCAGTACTTC. Encoded protein: CASSLAGAWETQYF.

The V and J genes are TRBV11-2 and TRBJ2-7; D is unresolved. From germline, CDR1 is SGHAT and CDR2 FQNNGV. The CDR3 runs 12 residues. Trimming shortened V by 5 bases and J by 4 bases, and 9 bases separated the two germline ends. The CDR3 region is CASSHNQYEQYV. As DNA, the CDR3 is TGTGCCAGCAGCCACAACCAATACGAGCAGTACGTC.

The CDR3 reads CASSQDTGGYGYTF. CDR3 in DNA: TGCGCCAGCAGCCAAGATACAGGGGGCTATGGCTACACCTTC. V and J are TRBV4-3 and TRBJ1-2, with 8 bases matching TRBD1. The V and J ends lost 0 bases and 4 bases, in that order; junction bases with no gene match: 1. CDR3 length equals 14 residues. Germline V gene data show CDR1 as LGHNA and CDR2 as YSLEER.

V and J are TRBV5-1 and TRBJ1-2; unclear D gene. CDR3 length: 13 amino acids. V lost 0 bases and J 2 bases, leaving 5 bases between the germline ends. Germline V CDR1 and CDR2: SGHRS, YFSETQ. As DNA, the CDR3 is TGCGCCAGCAGCTTGGACTCGAACTATGGCTACACCTTC. Its translation: CASSLDSNYGYTF.

The chain has TRBV3-1 (or the pseudogene TRBV3-2) and TRBJ2-5; the D is unclear. Trimming stripped 2 bases from V and 5 bases from J, with 12 bases between. The CDR3 covers 14 residues. Germline lookup yields CDR1 LGHDT and CDR2 YNNKEL (reference sequence). In nucleotides, the CDR3 is TGTGCCAGCAGCCAATCAGTCCTCGGGGAGACCCAGTACTTC. Amino acids: CASSQSVLGETQYF.